This T cell receptor beta chain appears in the sequencing data of a study of cytomegalovirus exposure and HLA in healthy donors. The CDR3 contains 15 residues. Trimming cost V 1 base and J 5 bases, with 15 bases left between them. Germline CDR1 SGHTA, CDR2 FQGNSA. Both 60 Vbeta primers and 13 Jbeta primers went into the PCR. Only in-frame clones appear in the TCRdb table, and some are missing; sequencing was by immunoSEQ multiplex PCR. The sample has about 200,000 clones; around 75% are singletons. This clonotype was obtained from a male donor in good health and CMV-seropositive. The chain couples TRBV7-2 to TRBJ2-7; tentative D call: TRBD2 (6 bases). The sequencing sample was made of PBMCs. The CDR3 spells CASSLDGSQRNEQYF. CDR3 bases: TGTGCCAGCAGCTTAGACGGGAGTCAGCGTAACGAGCAGTACTTC.